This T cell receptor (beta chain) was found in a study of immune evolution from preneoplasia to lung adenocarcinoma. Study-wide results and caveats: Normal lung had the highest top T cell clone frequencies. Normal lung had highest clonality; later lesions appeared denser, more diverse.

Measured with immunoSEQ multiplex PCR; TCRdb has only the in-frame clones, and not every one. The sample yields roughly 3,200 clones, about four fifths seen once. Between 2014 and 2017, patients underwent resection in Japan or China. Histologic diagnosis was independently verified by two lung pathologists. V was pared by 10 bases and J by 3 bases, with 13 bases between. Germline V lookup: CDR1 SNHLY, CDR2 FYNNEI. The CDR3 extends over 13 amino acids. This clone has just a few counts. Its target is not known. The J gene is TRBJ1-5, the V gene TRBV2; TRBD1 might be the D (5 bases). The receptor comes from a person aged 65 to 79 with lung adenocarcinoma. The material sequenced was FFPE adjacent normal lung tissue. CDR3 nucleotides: TGTGCCACCCTCCGGGACCACAATCAGCCCCAGCATTTT. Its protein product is CATLRDHNQPQHF.